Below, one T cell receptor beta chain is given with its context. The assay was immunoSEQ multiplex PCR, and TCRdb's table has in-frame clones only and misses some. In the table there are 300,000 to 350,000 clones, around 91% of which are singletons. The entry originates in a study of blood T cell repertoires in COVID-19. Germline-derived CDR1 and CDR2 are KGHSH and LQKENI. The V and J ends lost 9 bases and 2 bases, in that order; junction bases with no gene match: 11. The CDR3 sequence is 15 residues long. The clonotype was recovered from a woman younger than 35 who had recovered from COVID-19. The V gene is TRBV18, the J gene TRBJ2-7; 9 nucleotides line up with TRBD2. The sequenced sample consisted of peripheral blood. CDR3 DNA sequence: TGTGCCAGTTCCCCCCGAGCGGGAGGAACCTACGAGCAGTACGTC. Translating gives CASSPRAGGTYEQYV.